This T cell receptor beta chain was observed in a study of cytomegalovirus exposure and HLA in healthy donors. Findings and limits, study-wide: In a later analysis, HLA-associated beta chains showed higher expansion and lower generation probabilities than comparable chains. Rare TCR sequences predominated, though certain public TCRs were found in many donors.

This clone was observed a handful of times. Its antigen remains unidentified. Its ends do not fully match the called genes, so a read error is possible. PCR used 60 Vbeta primers and 13 Jbeta primers. Measured with immunoSEQ multiplex PCR; TCRdb has only the in-frame clones, and not every one. This table has 100,000 to 150,000 clones, around three quarters appearing once. CDR3 size: 17 residues. In germline, CDR1 is ENHRY, CDR2 SYGVKD. The chain employs TRBV10-3 and TRBJ2-6, with 8 bases matching TRBD1. The clonotype comes from a male donor in good health and CMV-seronegative. The sequencing input was PBMCs. For the CDR3, the DNA is TGTGCCATCAGTGATCCGGGACAGGTTTCTGGGGCCAACGGCCTGACTTTC. Protein: CAISDPGQVSGANGLTF.